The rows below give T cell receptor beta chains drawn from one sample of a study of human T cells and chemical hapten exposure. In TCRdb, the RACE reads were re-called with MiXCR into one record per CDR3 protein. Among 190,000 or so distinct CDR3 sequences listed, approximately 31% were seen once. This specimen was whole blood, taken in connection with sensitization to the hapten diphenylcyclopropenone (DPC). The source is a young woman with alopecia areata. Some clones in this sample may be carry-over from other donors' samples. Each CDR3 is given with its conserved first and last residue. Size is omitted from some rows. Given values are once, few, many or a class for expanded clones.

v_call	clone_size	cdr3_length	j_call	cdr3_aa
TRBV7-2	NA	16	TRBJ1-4	CASSVGPARGVEKLFF
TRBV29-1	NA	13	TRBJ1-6	CSVAWTYNSPLHF
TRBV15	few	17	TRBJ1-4	CATSRGFPGQLNEKLFF
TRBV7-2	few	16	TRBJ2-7	CASSLVRTVSSYEQYF
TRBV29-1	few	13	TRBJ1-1	CSVSGVLSGVTFF
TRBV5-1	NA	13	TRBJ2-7	CASRGGQSYEQYF
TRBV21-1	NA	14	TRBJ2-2	CVSSKGENTGELFF
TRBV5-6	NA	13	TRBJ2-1	CASSPRFGEGQFF
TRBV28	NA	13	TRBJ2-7	CASSPPFGGTIYF
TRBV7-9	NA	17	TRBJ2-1	CASSLESPRGYYNEQFF
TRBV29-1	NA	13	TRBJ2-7	CSVGTGQIYEQYF
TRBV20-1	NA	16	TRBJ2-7	CSARGNSGDFSYEQYF
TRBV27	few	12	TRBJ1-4	CASTRDGKKLFF
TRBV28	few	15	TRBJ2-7	CASRLTPDPRYEQYF
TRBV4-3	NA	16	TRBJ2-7	CASSQGSGTGTYEQYF
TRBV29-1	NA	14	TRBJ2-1	CSVDRAGLYNEQFF
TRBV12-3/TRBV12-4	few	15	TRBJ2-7	CASASVGEGPYEQYF
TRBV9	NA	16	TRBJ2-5	CASSDRPGQIQETQYF
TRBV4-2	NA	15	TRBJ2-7	CASSPMTGGSYEQYF
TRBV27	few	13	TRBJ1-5	CASSPDVGQPQHF
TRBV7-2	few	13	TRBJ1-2	CASSFKGSGGYTF
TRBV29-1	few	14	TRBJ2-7	CSAATRLASYEQYF
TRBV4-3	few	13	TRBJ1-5	CASSQDYNQPQHF
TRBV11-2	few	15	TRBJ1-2	CASSSARGANYGYTF
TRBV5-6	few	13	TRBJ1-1	CASSLKSGNEAFF
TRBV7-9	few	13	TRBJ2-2	CASSLDSTGELFF
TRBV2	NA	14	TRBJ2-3	CASSDRGVADTQYF
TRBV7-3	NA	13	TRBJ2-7	CASSRLPDYEQYF
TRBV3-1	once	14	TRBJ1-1	CASSPRTANTEAFF
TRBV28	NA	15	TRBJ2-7	CASSPPHRGTYEQYF
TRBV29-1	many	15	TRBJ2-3	CSVGARSGGGDTQYF
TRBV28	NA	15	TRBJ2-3	CASTSPGQVPDTQYF
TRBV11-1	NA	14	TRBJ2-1	CASSLGLTSGEQFF
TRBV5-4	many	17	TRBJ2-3	CASSPGTSSSSTDTQYF
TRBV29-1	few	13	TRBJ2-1	CSAGQQPYNEQFF
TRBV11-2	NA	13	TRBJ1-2	CASSYQSLYGYTF
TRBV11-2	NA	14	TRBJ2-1	CASRTSGGVHEQFF
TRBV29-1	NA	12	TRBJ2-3	CSATGSSDTQYF
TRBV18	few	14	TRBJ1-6	CASSPQQGDSPLHF
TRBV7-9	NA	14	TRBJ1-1	CASSSEGYRTEAFF
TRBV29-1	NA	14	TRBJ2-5	CSGRLAGAQETQYF
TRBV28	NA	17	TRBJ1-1	CASSLADTSPLYTEAFF
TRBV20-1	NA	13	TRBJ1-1	CSAGDSRGTEAFF
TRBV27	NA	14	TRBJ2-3	CASSPRPNTDTQYF
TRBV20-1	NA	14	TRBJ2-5	CSAREARRDRTQYF
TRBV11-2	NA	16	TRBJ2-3	CASSILAGGRTDTQYF
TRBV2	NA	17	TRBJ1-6	CARGQREGSSYNSPLHF
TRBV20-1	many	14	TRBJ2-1	CSLRTSLVYNEQFF
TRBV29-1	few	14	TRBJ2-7	CSVQGTRESYEQYF
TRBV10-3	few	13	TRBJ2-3	CAISNQGSDTQYF
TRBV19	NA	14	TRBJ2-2	CASSIDAGPGELFF
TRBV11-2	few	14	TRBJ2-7	CASSLTTSSYEQYF
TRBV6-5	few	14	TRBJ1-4	CASSPGQLNEKLFF
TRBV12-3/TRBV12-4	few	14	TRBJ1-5	CASSLMDSNQPQHF
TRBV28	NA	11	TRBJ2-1	CASSLKREQFF
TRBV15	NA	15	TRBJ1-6	CATSRVGGPSSPLHF
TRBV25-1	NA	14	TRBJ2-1	CASSVTGGYNEQFF
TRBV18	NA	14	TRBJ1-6	CASSPTDLSSPLHF
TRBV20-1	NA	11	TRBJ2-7	CSAGRENEQYF